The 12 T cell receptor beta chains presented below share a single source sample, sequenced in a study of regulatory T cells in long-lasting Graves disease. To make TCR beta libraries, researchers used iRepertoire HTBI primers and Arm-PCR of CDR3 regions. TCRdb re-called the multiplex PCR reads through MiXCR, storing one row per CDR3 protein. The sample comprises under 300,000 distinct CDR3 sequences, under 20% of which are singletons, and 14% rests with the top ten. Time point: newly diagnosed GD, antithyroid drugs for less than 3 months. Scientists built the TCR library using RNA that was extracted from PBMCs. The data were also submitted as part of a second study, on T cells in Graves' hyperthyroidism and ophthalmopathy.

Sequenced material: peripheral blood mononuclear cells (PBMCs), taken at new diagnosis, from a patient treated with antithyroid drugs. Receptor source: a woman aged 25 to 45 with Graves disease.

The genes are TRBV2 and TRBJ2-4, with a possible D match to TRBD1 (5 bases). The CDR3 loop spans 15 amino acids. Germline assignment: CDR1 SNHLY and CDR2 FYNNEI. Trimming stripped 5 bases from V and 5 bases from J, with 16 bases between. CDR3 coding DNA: TGTGCCAGCAGTCGTTCAGGGTCCCTACAAAACATTCAGTACTTC. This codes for CASSRSGSLQNIQYF.

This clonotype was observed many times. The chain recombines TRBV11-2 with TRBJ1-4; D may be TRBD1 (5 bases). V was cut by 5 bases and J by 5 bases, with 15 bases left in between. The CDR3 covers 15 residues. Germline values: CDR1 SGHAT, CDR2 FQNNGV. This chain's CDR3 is CASSERGPRNEKLFF. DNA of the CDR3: TGTGCCAGCAGCGAAAGGGGACCGAGAAATGAAAAACTGTTTTTT.

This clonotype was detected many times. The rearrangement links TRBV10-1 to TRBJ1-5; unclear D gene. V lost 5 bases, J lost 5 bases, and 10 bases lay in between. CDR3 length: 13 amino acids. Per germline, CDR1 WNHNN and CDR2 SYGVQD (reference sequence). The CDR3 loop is CASSSQIDQPQHF. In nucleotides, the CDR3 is TGCGCCAGCAGTTCCCAAATCGATCAGCCCCAGCATTTT.

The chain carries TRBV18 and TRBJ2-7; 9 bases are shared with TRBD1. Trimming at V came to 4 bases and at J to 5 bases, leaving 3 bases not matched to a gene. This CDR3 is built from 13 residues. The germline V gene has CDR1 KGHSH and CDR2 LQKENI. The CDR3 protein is CASSRDRENEQYF. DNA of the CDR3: TGTGCCAGCTCACGGGACAGGGAGAACGAGCAGTACTTC. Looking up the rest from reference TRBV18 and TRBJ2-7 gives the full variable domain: NAGVMQNPRHLVRRRGQEARLRCSPMKGHSHVYWYRQLPEEGLKFMVYLQKENIIDESGMPKERFSAEFPKEGPSILRIQQVVRGDSAAYFCASSRDRENEQYFGPGTRLTVT.

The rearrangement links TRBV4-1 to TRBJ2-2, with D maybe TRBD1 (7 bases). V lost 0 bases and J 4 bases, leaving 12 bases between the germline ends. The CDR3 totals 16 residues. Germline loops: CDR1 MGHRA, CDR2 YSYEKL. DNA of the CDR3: TGCGCCAGCAGCCAAGACGGAGGGGGCGTCACCGGGGAGCTGTTTTTT. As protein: CASSQDGGGVTGELFF.

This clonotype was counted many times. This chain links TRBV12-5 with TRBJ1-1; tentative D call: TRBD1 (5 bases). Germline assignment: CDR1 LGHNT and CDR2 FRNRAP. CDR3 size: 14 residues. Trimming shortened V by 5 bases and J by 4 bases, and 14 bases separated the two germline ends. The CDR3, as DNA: TGTGCTAGTGGTCTATACACGGGGGGCACTGAAGCTTTCTTT. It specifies CASGLYTGGTEAFF.

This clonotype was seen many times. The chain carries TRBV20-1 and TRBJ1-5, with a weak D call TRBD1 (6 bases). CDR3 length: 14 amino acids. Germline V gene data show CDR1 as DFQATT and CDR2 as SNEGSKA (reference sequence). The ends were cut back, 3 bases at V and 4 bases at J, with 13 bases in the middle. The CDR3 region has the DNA TGCAGTGCTAGCGGCGGGGGCGCGAATCAGCCCCAGCATTTT. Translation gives CSASGGGANQPQHF.

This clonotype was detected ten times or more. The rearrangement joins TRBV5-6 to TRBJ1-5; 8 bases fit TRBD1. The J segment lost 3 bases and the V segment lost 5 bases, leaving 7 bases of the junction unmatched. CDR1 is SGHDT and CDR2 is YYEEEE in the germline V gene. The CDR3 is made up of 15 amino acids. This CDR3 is CASRIGGQDNQPQHF. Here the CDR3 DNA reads TGTGCCAGCAGAATCGGGGGACAGGACAATCAGCCCCAGCATTTT.

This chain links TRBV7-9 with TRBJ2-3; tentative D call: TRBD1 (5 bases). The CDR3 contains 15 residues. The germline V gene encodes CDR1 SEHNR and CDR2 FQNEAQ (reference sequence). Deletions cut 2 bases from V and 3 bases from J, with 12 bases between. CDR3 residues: CASSLRGLATDTQYF. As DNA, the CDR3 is TGTGCCAGCAGCTTAAGGGGTTTGGCAACAGATACGCAGTATTTT. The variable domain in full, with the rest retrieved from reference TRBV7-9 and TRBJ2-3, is DTGVSQNPRHKITKRGQNVTFRCDPISEHNRLYWYRQTLGQGPEFLTYFQNEAQLEKSRLLSDRFSAERPKGSFSTLEIQRTEQGDSAMYLCASSLRGLATDTQYFGPGTRLTVL.

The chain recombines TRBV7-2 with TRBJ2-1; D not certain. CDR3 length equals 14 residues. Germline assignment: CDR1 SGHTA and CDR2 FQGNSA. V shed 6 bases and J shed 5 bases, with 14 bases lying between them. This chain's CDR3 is CASSFQSGDNEQFF. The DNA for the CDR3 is TGTGCCAGCAGTTTCCAGTCTGGAGACAATGAGCAGTTCTTC.

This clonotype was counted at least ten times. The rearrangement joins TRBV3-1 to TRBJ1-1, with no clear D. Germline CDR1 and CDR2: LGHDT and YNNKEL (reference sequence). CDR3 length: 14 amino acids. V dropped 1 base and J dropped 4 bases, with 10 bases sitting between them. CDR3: CASSQGAPGTEAFF. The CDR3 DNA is TGTGCCAGCAGCCAAGGGGCCCCGGGCACTGAAGCTTTCTTT.

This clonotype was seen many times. CDR3 residues: CASSLRAGGLTEAFF. The CDR3 region has the DNA TGTGCCAGCAGTTTACGGGCAGGGGGTCTCACTGAAGCTTTCTTT. V and J are TRBV27 and TRBJ1-1; TRBD1 matches at 7 bases. V lost 2 bases and J lost 4; bases outside the gene matches: 7. The CDR3 length is 15 residues. Germline CDR1 reads MNHEY; CDR2 reads SMNVEV (reference sequence).